A selection of T cell receptor beta chains follows, all from one sample in a study of T-cell memory formation after mild COVID-19. TCRdb passed the 5' RACE reads through MiXCR, listing each CDR3 protein once. The table lists hundreds of thousands of distinct CDR3 sequences, approximately 22% of them singletons, with approximately 22% in the top ten. Sequences were obtained from PBMCs or a T cell subset sorted from them (not recorded which). These receptors were collected from a man aged 18 to 35 who had mild COVID-19 (a few samples of this study predate the infection). Cell type and time point are not known. Each CDR3 is given with its conserved first and last residue. A D gene is named only where the DNA matches it firmly. Where a row states a size, it is once, few, many or the class of an expanded clone; other rows omit it.

len,j_gene,abundance,d_gene,v_gene,CDR3aa,CDR3nt
17,TRBJ1-5,-,TRBD1,TRBV4-1,CASSHPGGRRSNQPQHF,TGCGCCAGCAGCCATCCAGGGGGCAGGCGAAGCAATCAGCCCCAGCATTTT
17,TRBJ2-3,-,-,TRBV7-2,CASSPRGTALVEDTQYF,TGTGCCAGCAGCCCCCGGGGGACCGCGCTAGTGGAAGATACGCAGTATTTT
14,TRBJ2-3,few,TRBD2,TRBV20-1,CSAGGGTGADTQYF,TGCAGTGCCGGCGGGGGAACCGGCGCAGATACGCAGTATTTT
16,TRBJ2-1,few,TRBD2,TRBV5-1,CASSLAVGSGKNEQFF,TGCGCCAGCAGCTTGGCCGTCGGTAGCGGGAAAAATGAGCAGTTCTTC
17,TRBJ1-5,many,-,TRBV7-3,CASSLPADRNRNQPQHF,TGTGCCAGCAGCTTACCTGCCGACAGGAACCGAAATCAGCCCCAGCATTTT
19,TRBJ1-5,few,-,TRBV6-1,CASRRRALRIGLSNQPQHF,TGTGCCAGCAGACGACGCGCCCTCCGCATAGGGTTAAGCAATCAGCCCCAGCATTTT
15,TRBJ1-2,few,-,TRBV27,CASSLLGQSGYGYTF,TGTGCCAGCAGTTTATTAGGCCAGTCTGGCTATGGCTACACCTTC
20,TRBJ2-3,few,TRBD2,TRBV6-5,CASSYLGTSGGPQGTDTQYF,TGTGCCAGCAGTTACCTAGGGACTAGCGGGGGTCCCCAGGGCACAGATACGCAGTATTTT
14,TRBJ1-2,few,-,TRBV7-9,CASSLGQSFYGYTF,TGTGCCAGCAGCTTGGGGCAGAGCTTCTATGGCTACACCTTC
14,TRBJ1-2,-,-,TRBV7-2,CASSADGANYGYTF,TGTGCCAGCAGCGCGGACGGAGCTAACTATGGCTACACCTTC
13,TRBJ2-3,-,-,TRBV12-3/TRBV12-4,CASSRRQSDTQYF,TGTGCCAGCAGTAGAAGACAGTCAGATACGCAGTATTTT